The 20 T cell receptor beta chains presented below share a single source sample, sequenced in a study of T cells expressing NK-cell markers. TCRdb reprocessed the 5' RACE reads and keeps a single row for each CDR3 protein, giving no DNA. The table lists roughly 380,000 distinct CDR3 sequences. Sequenced: blood T cells: a sorted CD56 or NKG2C T cell subset, CD4+ or CD8+ T cells, or bulk PBMC T cells (not recorded which). These receptors came from a man aged 18-69 years in good health.

The chain carries TRBV4-2 and TRBJ2-7; the D call from TCRdb, TRBD1, cannot be confirmed without DNA. From germline, CDR1 is LGHNA and CDR2 YNFKEQ. The CDR3 covers 16 residues. CDR3 residues: CASSPVGGPSSYEQYF.

J is TRBJ2-3 and V is TRBV10-3; the D gene TCRdb calls, TRBD1, cannot be checked with no DNA. The CDR3 loop spans 16 amino acids. Germline-derived CDR1 and CDR2 are ENHRY and SYGVKD. CDR3 loop: CAISLGAGGLTDTQYF.

The genes are TRBV3-1 and TRBJ2-1; the TRBD1 assignment by TCRdb is unverifiable without DNA. Germline CDR1 LGHDT, CDR2 YNNKEL (reference sequence). The CDR3 consists of 16 residues. The CDR3 sequence is CASSQYANMGYNEQFF.

This chain links TRBV18 with TRBJ2-2; TCRdb picks TRBD1, but there is no DNA to check that call. The CDR3 has 18 residues. The germline V gene encodes CDR1 KGHSH and CDR2 LQKENI. CDR3 in amino acids: CASSPLSLTASNTGELFF.

CDR3: CASSQVLAGGPEYQETQYF. The chain combines TRBV4-2 with TRBJ2-5; without DNA, the TCRdb call of TRBD2 cannot be checked. This CDR3 spans 19 amino acids. From germline, CDR1 is LGHNA and CDR2 YNFKEQ.

The rearrangement uses TRBV6-1 and TRBJ2-5; checking the TCRdb D call of TRBD1 is not possible without DNA. Germline loops: CDR1 MNHNS, CDR2 SASEGT. The CDR3 spans 14 residues. CDR3 protein: CASRRTASQETQYF.

V is TRBV6-1 and J is TRBJ2-3; no DNA is available, so the TRBD2 call from TCRdb remains unchecked. Germline V gene sequence: CDR1 MNHNS, CDR2 SASEGT. The CDR3 runs 15 residues. CDR3 amino acids: CASSPGLAPTDTQYF.

The gene calls are TRBV12-3 or TRBV12-4 and TRBJ2-2. The CDR3 sequence is 15 residues long. This chain's CDR3 is CASSRQTTRTGELFF.

V gene TRBV20-1 combines with J gene TRBJ2-1; TCRdb outputs TRBD1, but without DNA this stays unchecked. This CDR3 has 15 amino acids. In germline, CDR1 is DFQATT, CDR2 SNEGSKA (reference sequence). The CDR3 here is CSAPRPVQNRGEQFF.

The CDR3: CASSYSTGGLTYEQYF. The chain has TRBV6-5 and TRBJ2-7; TCRdb reports TRBD1, a call that lacks DNA to check it against. The germline CDR1 and CDR2 sequences are MNHEY and SVGAGI. The CDR3 totals 16 residues.

The rearrangement joins TRBV12-3 or TRBV12-4 to TRBJ2-2. The CDR3 contains 14 residues. The CDR3: CASYFGAYTGELFF.

The chain uses TRBV7-9 and TRBJ2-3; without DNA, the TCRdb call of TRBD1 cannot be checked. Germline V gene lookup returns CDR1 SEHNR and CDR2 FQNEAQ (reference sequence). The CDR3 has 17 amino acids. CDR3 protein: CASSLAGTARPTDTQYF.

This rearrangement joins TRBV7-3 to TRBJ1-4; TCRdb reports TRBD1, a call that lacks DNA to check it against. This CDR3 is 13 amino acids long. Germline V lookup: CDR1 SGHTA, CDR2 FQGTGA. The CDR3 is CASSSTGPEKLFF.

The genes are TRBV6-2 or TRBV6-3 and TRBJ1-2. This CDR3 has 13 amino acids. The V gene's germline CDR1 is MNHEY and CDR2 SVGEGT. The CDR3 protein is CASSFESNYGYTF.

The V call is TRBV29-1, the J call TRBJ2-7. From germline, CDR1 is SQVTM and CDR2 ANQGSEA. The CDR3 covers 14 residues. CDR3 residues: CSVEATWICYEQYF.

The chain joins TRBV3-1 to TRBJ1-2; there is no DNA to check the TCRdb D call of TRBD1. The CDR3 consists of 16 residues. The germline V gene has CDR1 LGHDT and CDR2 YNNKEL (reference sequence). This CDR3 reads CASSLGGASSSVGYTF.

The gene calls are TRBV28 and TRBJ1-4. This CDR3 region has 15 residues. Germline V CDR1 and CDR2: MDHEN, SYDVKM. CDR3 residues: CASSLGGRANEKLFF.

V gene TRBV11-2 combines with J gene TRBJ1-2. There are 13 residues in the CDR3. The V gene's germline CDR1 is SGHAT and CDR2 FQNNGV. This CDR3 is CASSLVNRYGYTF.

The rearrangement joins TRBV12-3 or TRBV12-4 to TRBJ2-3; TCRdb picks TRBD1, but there is no DNA to check that call. The CDR3 extends over 14 amino acids. This CDR3 is CASSLRQQTDTQYF.

The chain combines TRBV18 with TRBJ2-7; as DNA is missing, the TRBD1 call by TCRdb cannot be tested. The CDR3 runs 15 residues. CDR1 KGHSH and CDR2 LQKENI come from the germline V gene. CDR3 amino acids: CASSPVGTDSYEQYF.